The sample holds a few counts of the clone carrying this TCR beta chain. Its antigen is not identified. Unique molecular identifiers featured in each of the TCR beta cDNA libraries. TCRdb reanalysed the PCR reads using MiXCR and keeps one entry per CDR3 protein. The repertoire includes hundreds of thousands of distinct CDR3 sequences, 55% to 60% of them detected once, and approximately 11% sits in the top ten. There are 17 residues in the CDR3. J gave up 0 bases and V 5 bases, and 12 bases lay outside the gene matches. Germline V CDR1 and CDR2: SEHNR, FQNEAQ (reference sequence). The source of the sample is a study of post-analysis software for immune sequencing data. Study-wide results and limits: The five TRBV segments detected at higher frequency in patients than in controls included TRBV5-6, TRBV5-1 and TRBV20-1.

Sequencing was done on a sample of blood. The rearrangement links TRBV7-9 to TRBJ2-5; 7 bases match TRBD1. The TCR was taken from a girl aged 2-10 years with multiple sclerosis. This CDR3 reads CASSPFAGTAHQETQYF. In DNA form, the CDR3 reads TGTGCCAGCAGCCCATTCGCCGGGACAGCTCACCAAGAGACCCAGTACTTC.